The present TCR beta chain was sequenced within a study of CD8 T cells in ankylosing spondylitis. Quantitative molecular-barcoded 5'-RACE generated the TCR beta libraries. TCRdb re-derived calls from the 5' RACE reads in MiXCR, one entry per CDR3 protein. Of over 700,000 distinct CDR3 sequences in the sample, about 20% are singletons; the top ten hold 15% to 20%. The sample holds many counts of this clonotype. No antigen is known for it. General study findings and limits: The study looked at matched synovial fluid samples from ankylosing spondylitis patients. Disease-linked clones were reported to be significantly enriched there. Blood of patients with ankylosing spondylitis appeared to be characterized by a TCR beta motif of eight highly homologous variants. Researchers report that disease-linked clones proved CD8+ and relatively rare in peripheral blood.

The CDR3 runs 14 residues. V lost 7 bases to trimming and J lost 9 bases; unmatched junction nucleotides: 12. Germline V CDR1 and CDR2: MNHEY, SMNVEV (reference sequence). This sequence joins TRBV27 and TRBJ2-1; TRBD2 aligns across 7 bases. This clonotype originated in a male donor with ankylosing spondylitis. The sequenced sample consisted of blood, either unsorted or a sorted T cell fraction (not recorded which). CDR3 loop: CASKASGIFGEQFF. The CDR3 DNA sequence: TGTGCCAGCAAGGCCAGCGGGATCTTCGGTGAGCAGTTCTTC.